This T cell receptor beta chain was observed in a study of cytomegalovirus exposure and HLA in healthy donors. Findings and caveats of the study: A later analysis reported that several of the most significant clusters appeared to be linked to common viral pathogens, among them Epstein-Barr virus. According to an earlier analysis, most TCR beta V segments yielded productive rearrangements about 87% or about 30% of the time.

A note on this clone: Its specificity is not known.

The CDR3 sequence is 15 residues long. Trimming took 0 bases from V and 6 from J, leaving 14 bases between them. Germline V gives CDR1 SQVTM, CDR2 ANQGSEA. The PCR used 60 Vbeta and 13 Jbeta primers. Sequencing used immunoSEQ multiplex PCR; TCRdb keeps in-frame clones, though not all of them. The table shows 140,000 to 150,000 clones, with 61% occurring only once. The chain uses TRBV29-1 and TRBJ1-4; D uncertain. What was sequenced was PBMCs. The sequence derives from a male donor in good health and CMV-seronegative. CDR3 sequence: CSVEELYGHDEKLFF. The DNA of the CDR3 is TGCAGCGTTGAAGAATTATATGGGCACGATGAAAAACTGTTTTTT. Full variable domain (missing parts from reference TRBV29-1 and TRBJ1-4): SAVISQKPSRDICQRGTSLTIQCQVDSQVTMMFWYRQQPGQSLTLIATANQGSEATYESGFVIDKFPISRPNLTFSTLTVSNMSPEDSSIYLCSVEELYGHDEKLFFGSGTQLSVL.